This TCR beta chain stems from a study of shared clonotypes between healthy human individuals. Investigators spread the genomic DNA of each subset evenly over several immunoSEQ plates. Assay used: immunoSEQ multiplex PCR; TCRdb lists only in-frame clones, some missing. The data contain about 2.1 million clones, 93% of them singletons. The study's findings and limits: The four-donor shared clonotypes exceeded non-shared clonotypes in generation probability, with non-shared ones scoring lower.

Positively selected for CCR7, the CD45RO-negative cells used as naive CD8 cells excluded terminally differentiated effector memory CD45RA+ cells. Comment on this clone: Its target is not known.

The TCR was taken from a man between 18 and 29 years old in good health. Some clones in this sample may be carry-over from other donors' samples. The material sequenced was naive CD8+ T cells from PBMCs.

The CDR3 here is CASSPGAGPYNEQFF. The CDR3 DNA sequence: TGTGCCAGCAGCCCTGGGGCGGGACCCTACAATGAGCAGTTCTTC. This rearrangement joins TRBV5-4 to TRBJ2-1; D might be TRBD2 (6 bases). CDR3 length: 15 amino acids. V was clipped by 4 bases and J by 2 bases, with 13 bases between them. Per the germline V gene, CDR1 is SGHNT and CDR2 is YYREEE (reference sequence).